What follows describes a single T cell receptor (beta chain). Its antigen is as yet unknown. This entry is derived from a study of cytomegalovirus exposure and HLA in healthy donors. Findings and caveats of the study: CMV antigen specificity was confirmed in vitro for three CMV-associated chains. Many donors shared some public TCRs, even though most TCR sequences were rare.

Separate from the roughly 700-subject first cohort was the approximately 110-subject validation cohort, to which the donors belonged. The table came from immunoSEQ multiplex PCR; TCRdb's copy has only in-frame clones and leaves some out. Among about 190,000 clones listed, about 83% were seen once. The V and J ends lost 3 bases and 4 bases respectively, with 15 bases between them. The CDR3 totals 14 residues. CDR1 GTSNPN and CDR2 SVGIG come from the germline V gene (reference sequence). The specimen was PBMCs. The clonotype comes from a woman younger than 30 in good health and CMV-seronegative. The chain recombines TRBV30 with TRBJ1-2, with D tentatively TRBD1 (5 bases). In nucleotides, the CDR3 is TGTGCCTGGAGCCAAGGTCGGGGGAGCTATGGCTACACCTTC. Translating it yields CAWSQGRGSYGYTF. The entire variable domain, with the rest obtained from reference TRBV30 and TRBJ1-2, is as follows: SQTIHQWPATLVQPVGSPLSLECTVEGTSNPNLYWYRQAAGRGLQLLFYSVGIGQISSEVPQNLSASRPQDRQFILSSKKLLLSDSGFYLCAWSQGRGSYGYTFGSGTRLTVV.